These T cell receptor beta chains were read from a single sample in a study of blood T cell repertoires in COVID-19. Produced via immunoSEQ multiplex PCR; TCRdb's table is partial and in-frame only. The sample lists about 350,000 clones; more than 85% were seen once. Sequences were obtained from PBMCs or T cells enriched from blood (not recorded which). All receptors derive from a woman between 25 and 40 years old who had recovered from COVID-19. The CDR3 runs from the conserved cysteine through the conserved F or W. The D gene is left open where the match is weak. A clone size is listed for some rows: how often the clone was seen (once, few, many), or a class if it is expanded.

TRBJ2-2	NA	TRBV2	TRBD1	CASNWDRGAGELFF	TGTGCCAGCAATTGGGACAGGGGGGCCGGGGAGCTGTTTTTT
TRBJ1-3	NA	TRBV3-1/TRBV3-2	TRBD1	CASSQTGGGNTIYF	TGTGCCAGCAGCCAAACAGGGGGGGGAAACACCATATATTTT
TRBJ2-5	NA	TRBV7-9	NA	CASSAGTNQETQYF	TGTGCCAGCAGCGCCGGGACAAATCAAGAGACCCAGTACTTC
TRBJ1-1	NA	TRBV12-5	NA	CASGPPGGPGTEAFF	TGTGCTAGCGGCCCCCCCGGGGGGCCGGGCACTGAAGCTTTCTTT
TRBJ2-5	NA	TRBV7-9	NA	CASSPLLGGRGQETQYF	TGTGCCAGCAGCCCCCTGTTGGGGGGGAGGGGGCAAGAGACCCAGTACTTC
TRBJ2-6	NA	TRBV18	NA	CASSPPGLSGANVLTF	TGTGCCAGCTCACCACCCGGTCTCTCTGGGGCCAACGTCCTGACTTTC
TRBJ2-1	NA	TRBV12-3/TRBV12-4	NA	CASSLGHYNEQFF	TGTGCCAGCAGTTTAGGGCATTACAATGAGCAGTTCTTC
TRBJ2-5	NA	TRBV5-1	NA	CASSPGPQGGETQYF	TGCGCCAGCAGCCCCGGTCCTCAGGGGGGAGAGACCCAGTACTTC
TRBJ1-5	once	TRBV19	NA	CASRAALNQPQHF	TGTGCCAGTAGGGCGGCACTCAATCAGCCCCAGCATTTT
TRBJ2-7	few	TRBV7-9	NA	CASSLKPNPAALYTEQYF	TGTGCCAGCAGCTTAAAGCCGAATCCGGCGGCCCTGTACACCGAGCAGTACTTC
TRBJ1-2	NA	TRBV2	NA	CASNERFGGGYGYTF	TGTGCCAGCAACGAACGGTTCGGGGGAGGGTATGGCTACACCTTC
TRBJ2-4	NA	TRBV7-7	NA	CASSRKRGAKNIQYF	TGTGCCAGCAGCAGGAAGAGGGGGGCCAAAAACATTCAGTACTTC
TRBJ2-7	once	TRBV6-1	TRBD1	CASSEIGSAGGSIEQYF	TGTGCCAGCAGTGAAATAGGGAGTGCAGGGGGATCTATCGAGCAGTACTTC
TRBJ1-4	NA	TRBV28	NA	CASSVTGNEKLFF	TGTGCCAGCAGTGTGACAGGAAATGAAAAACTGTTTTTT
TRBJ1-5	NA	TRBV7-2	NA	CASSLGLAGRDQPQHF	TGTGCCAGCAGCCTAGGCCTAGCAGGCAGAGATCAGCCCCAGCATTTT
TRBJ2-7	NA	TRBV5-4	TRBD1	CASSLGSLQGPSYEQYF	TGTGCCAGCAGCTTGGGGTCTCTACAGGGGCCCTCCTACGAGCAGTACTTC
TRBJ1-5	NA	TRBV5-6	NA	CASSLRQVGNQPQHF	TGTGCCAGCAGCTTACGCCAGGTTGGCAATCAGCCCCAGCATTTT
TRBJ1-5	NA	TRBV28	NA	CASSPLRGSNQPQHF	TGTGCCAGCAGTCCCCTCAGGGGTAGCAATCAGCCCCAGCATTTT
TRBJ1-2	NA	TRBV28	TRBD1	CATTGTGLYGYTF	TGTGCCACAACCGGGACAGGACTTTATGGCTACACCTTC
TRBJ1-4	NA	TRBV28	NA	CASRGLNEKLFF	TGTGCCAGCAGGGGACTGAATGAAAAACTGTTTTTT
TRBJ2-2	NA	TRBV6-5	NA	CASSYNRLGGELFF	TGTGCCAGCAGTTATAACAGGCTCGGCGGGGAGCTGTTTTTT
TRBJ1-2	NA	TRBV5-1	NA	CASSFSGDYGYTF	TGCGCCAGCAGCTTCTCAGGTGACTATGGCTACACCTTC
TRBJ2-3	NA	TRBV5-8	NA	CASSAPATSRGVSTDTQYF	TGTGCCAGCAGCGCACCGGCCACGTCCAGGGGAGTTAGCACAGATACGCAGTATTTT
TRBJ1-5	NA	TRBV19	NA	CASSIVAGYNQPQHF	TGTGCCAGTAGTATAGTCGCAGGATACAATCAGCCCCAGCATTTT
TRBJ1-1	once	TRBV3-1/TRBV3-2	NA	CASSPWAGDTEAFF	TGTGCCAGCAGCCCATGGGCAGGGGACACTGAAGCTTTCTTT
TRBJ1-2	NA	TRBV5-4	NA	CASSPRTTLGGYTF	TGTGCCAGCAGCCCCCGGACAACCTTAGGGGGCTACACCTTC